Following are 9 T cell receptor beta chains from one sample sequenced in a study of blood T cell dynamics during melanoma immunotherapy. Time point: week 3, after first cycle of checkpoint inhibitor. Libraries were prepared by immunoSEQ multiplex PCR; TCRdb keeps only in-frame clonotypes and omits some of them. The table lists roughly 16,000 clones, roughly 93% of them singletons. The sequenced sample was effector memory CD8+ T cells from blood, obtained from a patient treated with checkpoint blockade. These receptors all stem from a human donor with melanoma.

The chain combines TRBV11-2 with TRBJ2-7; D is ambiguous. Germline V gives CDR1 SGHAT, CDR2 FQNNGV. V lost 0 bases to trimming and J lost 0 bases, with 6 bases between them. The length of the CDR3 is 14 residues. The CDR3 DNA reads TGTGCCAGCAGCTTAGAACAGTTCTCCTACGAGCAGTACTTC. Its protein product is CASSLEQFSYEQYF. The full variable domain, rest sourced from reference TRBV11-2 and TRBJ2-7, is EAGVAQSPRYKIIEKRQSVAFWCNPISGHATLYWYQQILGQGPKLLIQFQNNGVVDDSQLPKDRFSAERLKGVDSTLKIQPAKLEDSAVYLCASSLEQFSYEQYFGPGTRLTVT.

The chain employs TRBV7-3 and TRBJ1-1, with D possibly being TRBD1 (5 bases). Germline CDR1 is SGHTA and CDR2 is FQGTGA. Between the trimmed V and J ends, which lost 1 base and 3 bases, there was a span of 12 bases. The CDR3 sequence is 15 residues long. The CDR3 bases are TGTGCCAGCAGCTTAAGGGCCCGGGGGGACACTGAAGCTTTCTTT. The encoded protein is CASSLRARGDTEAFF.

The chain uses TRBV6-5 and TRBJ1-2; maybe TRBD1 (5 bases). The CDR3 extends over 15 amino acids. The V gene's germline CDR1 is MNHEY and CDR2 SVGAGI. Trimming stripped 5 bases from V and 5 bases from J, with 18 bases between. CDR3 sequence (DNA): TGTGCCAGCAGTAAAGACATAGGGGCCGAGTATGGCTACACCTTC. This encodes CASSKDIGAEYGYTF.

The CDR3 DNA sequence: TGTGCCAGCAGCGTAGAGGGGCGGACAAGGAAACTGTTTTTT. It specifies CASSVEGRTRKLFF. The genes are TRBV9 and TRBJ1-4; D is perhaps TRBD1 (5 bases). The CDR3 spans 14 residues. Germline CDR1 reads SGDLS; CDR2 reads YYNGEE. Between the trimmed V and J ends, which lost 0 bases and 11 bases, there was a span of 14 bases. Variable domain in full (rest from reference TRBV9 and TRBJ1-4): DSGVTQTPKHLITATGQRVTLRCSPRSGDLSVYWYQQSLDQGLQFLIQYYNGEERAKGNILERFSAQQFPDLHSELNLSSLELGDSALYFCASSVEGRTRKLFFGSGTQLSVL.

The rearrangement uses TRBV5-5 and TRBJ2-7; D is undetermined. Germline-derived CDR1 and CDR2 are SGHKS and YYEKEE (reference sequence). Trimming stripped 0 bases from V and 7 bases from J, with 8 bases between. This CDR3 spans 12 amino acids. CDR3 region: CASSLEGYEQYF. CDR3 coding DNA: TGTGCCAGCAGCTTGGAAGGGTATGAGCAGTACTTC. Filled out from reference TRBV5-5 and TRBJ2-7, the complete variable domain reads DAGVTQSPTHLIKTRGQQVTLRCSPISGHKSVSWYQQVLGQGPQFIFQYYEKEERGRGNFPDRFSARQFPNYSSELNVNALLLGDSALYLCASSLEGYEQYFGPGTRLTVT.

This chain uses TRBV5-4 with TRBJ1-1; no clear D gene. CDR1 is SGHNT, CDR2 YYREEE, per germline (reference sequence). This CDR3 is 13 amino acids long. V was pared by 4 bases and J by 6 bases, with 13 bases between. The CDR3 here is CASSQFLEAEAFF. The CDR3 bases are TGTGCCAGCAGCCAGTTTTTAGAGGCTGAAGCTTTCTTT.

Only one count was recorded for this clone. The chain is built from TRBV28 and TRBJ2-7; D unclear. This CDR3 has 13 residues. Germline loops: CDR1 MDHEN, CDR2 SYDVKM. V was trimmed by 2 bases and J by 5 bases, leaving 10 bases between them. The CDR3 sequence is CASSLRPADEQYF. The CDR3, as DNA: TGTGCCAGCAGTTTACGCCCAGCCGACGAGCAGTACTTC.

In DNA, the CDR3 is TGTGCCAGCAGTTACCGGGACAGGGCCACAGATACGCAGTATTTT. As protein: CASSYRDRATDTQYF. V usage is TRBV27 and J usage is TRBJ2-3; 9 positions agree with TRBD1. After removal of 4 bases from V and 2 bases from J, the junction contained 4 bases not matched to a gene. Germline V gene lookup returns CDR1 MNHEY and CDR2 SMNVEV (reference sequence). The CDR3 is 15 residues long.

This chain joins TRBV5-8 and TRBJ1-5; D ambiguous. V was pared by 0 bases and J by 6 bases, with 10 bases between. This CDR3 is built from 14 residues. Germline CDR1 and CDR2: SGHTS and YDEGEE. The DNA of the CDR3 is TGTGCCAGCAGCTTGGTGGGAGCGGGTCAGCCCCAGCATTTT. Its translation: CASSLVGAGQPQHF.